These T cell receptor beta chains were read from a single sample in a study of T cell changes during pregnancy in multiple sclerosis. Sequencing used immunoSEQ multiplex PCR; TCRdb keeps in-frame clones, though not all of them. In the table there are roughly 93,000 clones, approximately 90% of which are singletons. The starting material was peripheral blood, obtained before pregnancy. The receptors stem from a female donor with multiple sclerosis, enrolled in a pregnancy study. Each CDR3 is given with its conserved first and last residue. Each record gives: V gene, J gene, clone size, D gene, CDR3 DNA, CDR3 protein. The D gene is left open where the match is weak. Size tells how often a clone was seen (once, few, many) or the class of an expanded clone, and some rows leave it out.

>TRBV18|TRBJ2-2|.|TRBD2
TGTGCCAGCTCACCTTATACCGGGACTAGCGGGAGAGGCACCGGGGAGCTGTTTTTT
CASSPYTGTSGRGTGELFF
>TRBV18|TRBJ2-7|.|.
TGTGCCAGCTCACCATCCGGACAGTCCTACGAGCAGTACTTC
CASSPSGQSYEQYF
>TRBV10-3|TRBJ2-3|.|TRBD2
TGTGCCATCTCCGGGACTATAAGCACAGATACGCAGTATTTT
CAISGTISTDTQYF
>TRBV6-5|TRBJ1-5|.|.
TGTGCCAGCAGTCCCAAAGTTAGGGCGGGACAGCCCCAGCATTTT
CASSPKVRAGQPQHF
>TRBV7-2|TRBJ1-5|once|TRBD1
TGTGCCAGCAGCTTACCTAAGGGACAGGGCCATCAGCCCCAGCATTTT
CASSLPKGQGHQPQHF
>TRBV7-6|TRBJ2-5|.|.
TGTGCCAGCAGCTTAGCTTGGGCCGAGACCCAGTACTTC
CASSLAWAETQYF
>TRBV9|TRBJ2-1|.|.
TGTGCCAGCAGCGTAGGCCCAGGGAAAAATGAGCAGTTCTTC
CASSVGPGKNEQFF
>TRBV19|TRBJ2-1|.|TRBD2
TGTGCCAGTAGTATAGGCGGGAGGAGGTACAATGAGCAGTTCTTC
CASSIGGRRYNEQFF
>TRBV10-3|TRBJ1-6|.|.
TGTGCCATCAGTGAGCCCTCGGCGACAGCGAGCTCCTATAATTCACCCCTCCACTTT
CAISEPSATASSYNSPLHF
>TRBV5-5|TRBJ1-2|.|TRBD1
TGTGCCAGCAGCTTGAGGGACAGAGCATTGGTTGGCTACACCTTC
CASSLRDRALVGYTF
>TRBV2|TRBJ2-3|once|.
TGTGCCAGCAATTGGGGAGGGGGGCCAGATACGCAGTATTTT
CASNWGGGPDTQYF
>TRBV6-5|TRBJ2-2|.|.
TGTGCCAGCAGTTACTTGGGGGCAGGGGAGTCCGGGGAGCTGTTTTTT
CASSYLGAGESGELFF
>TRBV2|TRBJ1-3|.|.
TGTGCCAGCAGTGAGAGGGAGCCCCAACTCTCTGGAAACACCATATATTTT
CASSEREPQLSGNTIYF
>TRBV6-1|TRBJ1-4|.|TRBD1
TGTGCCAGCGGGAGGACAGGAGCAACTAATGAAAAACTGTTTTTT
CASGRTGATNEKLFF
>TRBV6-6|TRBJ2-3|.|.
TGTGCCAGCAGTTCCTCGTGGGGGGTCATGGATACGCAGTATTTT
CASSSSWGVMDTQYF
>TRBV2|TRBJ2-1|.|.
TGTGCCAGCAGTGGCGTGGCCAACTTCGGGAATGAGCAGTTCTTC
CASSGVANFGNEQFF